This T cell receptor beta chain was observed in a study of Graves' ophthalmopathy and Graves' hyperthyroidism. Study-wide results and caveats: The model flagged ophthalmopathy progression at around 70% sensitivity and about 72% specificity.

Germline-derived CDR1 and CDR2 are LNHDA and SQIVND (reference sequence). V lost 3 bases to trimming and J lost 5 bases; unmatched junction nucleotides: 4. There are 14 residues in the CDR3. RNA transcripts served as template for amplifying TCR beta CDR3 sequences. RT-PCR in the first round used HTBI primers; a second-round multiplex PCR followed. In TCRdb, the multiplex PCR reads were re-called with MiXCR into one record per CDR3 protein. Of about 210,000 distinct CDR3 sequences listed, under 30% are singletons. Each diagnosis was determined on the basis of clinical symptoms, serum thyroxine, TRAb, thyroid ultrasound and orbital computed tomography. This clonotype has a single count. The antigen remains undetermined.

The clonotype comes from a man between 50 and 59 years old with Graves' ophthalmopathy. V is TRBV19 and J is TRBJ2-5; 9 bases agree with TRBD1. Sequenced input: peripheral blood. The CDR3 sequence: CASSMTGGGETQYF. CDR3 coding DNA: TGTGCCAGTAGTATGACAGGGGGAGGGGAGACCCAGTACTTC.